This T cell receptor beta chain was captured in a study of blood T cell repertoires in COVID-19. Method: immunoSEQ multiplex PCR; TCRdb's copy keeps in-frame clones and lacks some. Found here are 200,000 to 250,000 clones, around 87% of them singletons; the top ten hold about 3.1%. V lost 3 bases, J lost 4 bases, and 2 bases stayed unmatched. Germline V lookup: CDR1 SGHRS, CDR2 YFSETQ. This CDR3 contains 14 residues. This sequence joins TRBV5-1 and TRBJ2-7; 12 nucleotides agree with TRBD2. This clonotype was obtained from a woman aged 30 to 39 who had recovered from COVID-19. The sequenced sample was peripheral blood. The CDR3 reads CASSSTSGGYEQYF. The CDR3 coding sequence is TGCGCCAGCAGCTCGACTAGCGGGGGTTACGAGCAGTACTTC.